The 24 T cell receptor beta chains reported below all come from one sample, sequenced in a study of T cell responses to AZD1222 COVID-19 vaccine. Using immunoSEQ multiplex PCR, the repertoire was profiled, and TCRdb retains in-frame clones only, with some absent. The table has just over 65,000 clones, over 75% seen once. The sequencing here drew on peripheral blood, taken on day 0 of AZD1222 vaccination. Receptors originate from an adult in good health.

V is TRBV10-1 and J is TRBJ1-6; no definite D call. CDR3 size: 13 residues. The germline gives CDR1 WNHNN, CDR2 SYGVQD (reference sequence). V lost 2 bases and J 8 bases, leaving 7 bases between the germline ends. Here the CDR3 DNA reads TGCGCCAGCAGTGAGATGGCCGATTCACCCCTCCACTTT. Translation: CASSEMADSPLHF.

CDR3 protein: CASSQGTPFYNEQFF. Written as DNA, the CDR3 is TGTGCCAGCAGCCAAGGGACCCCCTTTTACAATGAGCAGTTCTTC. V and J are TRBV4-2 and TRBJ2-1; the D is unclear. Deletions cut 1 base from V and 4 bases from J, with 11 bases between. This CDR3 is 15 amino acids long. Germline CDR1 LGHNA, CDR2 YNFKEQ.

The rearrangement uses TRBV3-1 (or the pseudogene TRBV3-2) and TRBJ2-2; D remains ambiguous. CDR3 length: 17 amino acids. Germline CDR1 and CDR2: LGHDT and YNNKEL (reference sequence). Trimming took off 0 bases at V and 6 bases at J, with 17 bases between the two ends. The CDR3 reads CASSQESHYGISGELFF. The CDR3, as DNA: TGTGCCAGCAGCCAAGAGTCCCATTATGGGATATCCGGGGAGCTGTTTTTT.

This clone was seen more than once but under ten times. This chain links TRBV5-1 with TRBJ1-6, with no clear D. Per the germline V gene, CDR1 is SGHRS and CDR2 is YFSETQ. The V and J ends lost 0 bases and 3 bases respectively, with 7 bases between them. The CDR3 totals 15 residues. The CDR3 coding sequence is TGCGCCAGCAGCTTGGAGGCAGGCTATAATTCACCCCTCCACTTT. It specifies CASSLEAGYNSPLHF.

The V and J genes are TRBV7-6 and TRBJ1-1; D gene unclear. V lost 1 base and J lost 1, with 7 bases in between. Germline V gene lookup returns CDR1 SGHVS and CDR2 FNYEAQ. The length of the CDR3 is 14 residues. This CDR3 is CASSLEETNTEAFF. The CDR3 coding sequence is TGTGCCAGCAGCTTAGAAGAGACGAACACTGAAGCTTTCTTT.

The J gene is TRBJ2-7, the V gene TRBV5-4; the match to TRBD2 covers 15 bases. Germline-derived CDR1 and CDR2 are SGHNT and YYREEE (reference sequence). This CDR3 has 16 residues. V shed 4 bases and J 2 bases; nucleotides not matched to a gene: 4. Here the CDR3 DNA reads TGTGCCAGCAGCCGTGGACTAGCGGGAGGGCCCTACGAGCAGTACTTC. Translated: CASSRGLAGGPYEQYF.

The chain has TRBV6-5 and TRBJ1-4, with D unresolved. From germline, CDR1 is MNHEY and CDR2 SVGAGI. The CDR3 is 14 amino acids. Trimming cost V 6 bases and J 7 bases, with 15 bases left between them. For the CDR3, the DNA is TGTGCCAGCAGAATCGGGGTGTTGGGTGAAAAACTGTTTTTT. Its translation is CASRIGVLGEKLFF.

The rearrangement links TRBV12-1 to TRBJ1-4; TRBD1 was called by the table and not checked on the DNA. TRBV12-1 is shown as a pseudogene. The CDR3 is made up of 16 amino acids. The CDR3 DNA reads as TGTGCCAGCAGCTCGCATCAGGGGTCTGCTAATGAAAAACTGTTTTTT. It specifies CASSSHQGSANEKLFF.

The V call is TRBV11-1, the J call TRBJ2-5; D possibly matches TRBD1 or TRBD2 (6 bases each). Trimming cost V 1 base and J 2 bases, with 11 bases left between them. Germline CDR1 is SGHAT and CDR2 is FQDESV (reference sequence). This CDR3 comprises 15 residues. The CDR3 sequence: CASSLVGGQQETQYF. CDR3 nucleotides: TGTGCCAGCAGCTTAGTAGGGGGGCAGCAAGAGACCCAGTACTTC. The variable domain in full, with the rest retrieved from reference TRBV11-1 and TRBJ2-5, is EAEVAQSPRYKITEKSQAVAFWCDPISGHATLYWYRQILGQGPELLVQFQDESVVDDSQLPKDRFSAERLKGVDSTLKIQPAELGDSAMYLCASSLVGGQQETQYFGPGTRLLVL.

Notes on this clone: Sequence at one end of the junction differs from germline and may be a read error. The chain combines TRBV19 with TRBJ1-1; D unclear. The germline V gene has CDR1 LNHDA and CDR2 SQIVND (reference sequence). This CDR3 comprises 13 residues. The CDR3 reads CASSLELETEAFF. The CDR3 nucleotides are TGTGCCAGTAGTTTAGAACTTGAGACTGAAGCTTTCTTT.

The genes are TRBV27 and TRBJ2-7; D possibly matches TRBD1 or TRBD2 (5 bases each). The V end was cut by 6 bases, the J end by 6 bases, with 18 bases between. Germline CDR1 and CDR2: MNHEY and SMNVEV (reference sequence). The CDR3 loop spans 14 amino acids. DNA of the CDR3: TGTGCCAGCAGCTCGGGACCCCTCGCAGCCGAGCAGTACTTC. Its translation is CASSSGPLAAEQYF.

By frequency in the sample, this clone is large. Other DNA sequences in the sample encode the same CDR3. The CDR3 DNA is TGTGCCACCGGACAGGGGGGTTCCTATGGCTACACCTTC. Its protein product is CATGQGGSYGYTF. The chain is built from TRBV12-3 or TRBV12-4 and TRBJ1-2, with 10 bases aligning to TRBD1. The CDR3 covers 13 residues. With V trimmed by 10 bases and J by 4 bases, 6 bases remained unmatched.

The V call is TRBV5-4, the J call TRBJ1-6; 9 bases match TRBD1. The CDR3 is 16 residues long. The trim removed 0 bases at V and 6 bases at J, leaving 4 bases unmatched. Germline CDR1 is SGHNT and CDR2 is YYREEE (reference sequence). CDR3 sequence (DNA): TGTGCCAGCAGCTTGGCCACGACAGGGGGTAATTCACCCCTCCACTTT. It codes for CASSLATTGGNSPLHF.

The V call is TRBV23-1, the J call TRBJ1-3; D may be TRBD1 (5 bases). TRBV23-1 is sorted into the ORF group, with uncertain function. The ends were cut back, 7 bases at V and 4 bases at J, with 20 bases in the middle. This CDR3 region has 16 residues. The CDR3, as DNA: TGCGCCAGCACCCCCCCCCAGCAGGGCAGAGGAAACACCATATATTTT. It codes for CASTPPQQGRGNTIYF.

CDR3: CASSPGGSFTNEQFF. The DNA of the CDR3 is TGTGCCAGCAGCCCCGGCGGGAGCTTTACGAATGAGCAGTTCTTC. The V gene is TRBV7-9, the J gene TRBJ2-1, with TRBD2 matching 7 bases. V lost 5 bases to trimming and J lost 7 bases; unmatched junction nucleotides: 11. Germline assignment: CDR1 SEHNR and CDR2 FQNEAQ (reference sequence). The CDR3 covers 15 residues.

The chain joins TRBV11-3 to TRBJ2-7; the D gene could be TRBD1 or TRBD2 (5 bases each). CDR3 size: 14 residues. Germline V lookup: CDR1 SGHNT, CDR2 YENEEA. The V end lost 2 bases, the J end lost 6 bases, and 14 bases lay between the germline ends. The CDR3 loop is CASSLFGGGGEQYF. CDR3 DNA sequence: TGTGCCAGCAGCTTATTTGGGGGTGGAGGCGAGCAGTACTTC. Full variable domain (missing parts from reference TRBV11-3 and TRBJ2-7): EAGVVQSPRYKIIEKKQPVAFWCNPISGHNTLYWYLQNLGQGPELLIRYENEEAVDDSQLPKDRFSAERLKGVDSTLKIQPAELGDSAVYLCASSLFGGGGEQYFGPGTRLTVT.

This clone was picked up a small number of times. This chain joins TRBV5-4 and TRBJ2-7; possibly TRBD2 for D (6 bases). Trimming took 4 bases from V and 1 from J, leaving 9 bases between them. This CDR3 region has 13 residues. CDR1 SGHNT and CDR2 YYREEE come from the germline V gene (reference sequence). CDR3 sequence: CASSRGASYEQYF. The CDR3 DNA reads as TGTGCCAGCAGCCGCGGGGCTTCCTACGAGCAGTACTTC.

Regarding this clone: A read error may account for a junction end that differs from germline. This CDR3 reads CASNLGTGYEQYF. The CDR3 DNA is TGTGCCAGCAATTTAGGGACAGGGTACGAGCAGTACTTC. This rearrangement joins TRBV28 to TRBJ2-7; 9 nucleotides match TRBD1. The CDR3 spans 13 residues. CDR1 is MDHEN, CDR2 SYDVKM, per germline.

The V gene is TRBV3-1 (or the pseudogene TRBV3-2), the J gene TRBJ2-7, with D possibly being TRBD1 (6 bases). V was shortened by 5 bases and J by 2 bases, with 10 bases between the two germline ends. Germline CDR1 LGHDT, CDR2 YNNKEL (reference sequence). This CDR3 is built from 13 residues. The CDR3 here is CASSVDRTYEQYF. In nucleotides, the CDR3 is TGTGCCAGCAGCGTTGACAGGACCTACGAGCAGTACTTC.

The V call is TRBV10-3, the J call TRBJ2-7; D is possibly TRBD2 (5 bases). Between the trimmed V and J ends, which lost 0 bases and 3 bases, there was a span of 12 bases. CDR1 is ENHRY, CDR2 SYGVKD, per germline. The CDR3 runs to 15 residues. The CDR3, as DNA: TGTGCCATCAGTGAGTCGACCGGGGTACGCTACGAGCAGTACTTC. Translation gives CAISESTGVRYEQYF.

The chain employs TRBV4-1 and TRBJ2-1; possible D gene TRBD2, 6 bases. Germline values: CDR1 MGHRA, CDR2 YSYEKL. The CDR3 contains 13 residues. Trimming removed 1 base from V and 8 bases from J, with 9 bases in between. The chain's CDR3 is CASSQVRGDEQFF. DNA for the CDR3: TGCGCCAGCAGCCAAGTCCGCGGGGATGAGCAGTTCTTC.

V gene TRBV7-3 combines with J gene TRBJ1-6; a possible D gene is TRBD1 (6 bases). The V gene's germline CDR1 is SGHTA and CDR2 FQGTGA. CDR3 length: 13 amino acids. Trimming cost V 6 bases and J 8 bases, with 11 bases left between them. Written as DNA, the CDR3 is TGTGCCAGCAGATCCAGACAGGATTCACCCCTCCACTTT. Its protein is CASRSRQDSPLHF.

This clone was found once. The chain carries TRBV11-2 and TRBJ2-2; 13 positions match TRBD2. V lost 5 bases and J lost 6; bases outside the gene matches: 3. Germline V lookup: CDR1 SGHAT, CDR2 FQNNGV. The CDR3 covers 15 residues. DNA for the CDR3: TGTGCCAGCAGCCCCGGACTAGCGGGAGCCGGGGAGCTGTTTTTT. It yields the protein CASSPGLAGAGELFF.

The gene calls are TRBV7-8 and TRBJ1-1; 7 nucleotides match TRBD1. The CDR3 totals 14 residues. V gave up 2 bases and J gave up 8 bases; unmatched junction bases: 8. CDR1 SGHVS and CDR2 FQNEAQ come from the germline V gene. Here the CDR3 reads CASSLFEGAREAFF. The CDR3 DNA is TGTGCCAGCAGCTTATTTGAGGGGGCGAGGGAAGCTTTCTTT.